The 21 T cell receptor beta chains given below trace back to one sample, sequenced in a study of OX40 agonist ivuxolimab in advanced cancers. Some clones are missing from TCRdb's copy, which holds only in-frame ones; the method was immunoSEQ multiplex PCR. Of tens of thousands of clones detected, 85% to 90% appear once; the ten largest clones hold around 2.3%. Sequencing was performed on CD4+ or CD8+ T cells sorted from blood, taken in a trial of the OX40 agonist ivuxolimab. Source of these receptors: an adult with an advanced solid tumor such as melanoma, head and neck, liver or kidney cancer.

The genes are TRBV5-6 and TRBJ1-2, with D perhaps TRBD1 (6 bases). CDR3 length: 13 residues. The germline V gene has CDR1 SGHDT and CDR2 YYEEEE. V gave up 5 bases and J gave up 6 bases, with 14 bases separating them. This chain's CDR3 is CASRRGGGHGYTF. The CDR3 nucleotides read TGTGCCAGCAGACGGGGCGGGGGGCATGGCTACACCTTC. The full variable domain, in which reference TRBV5-6 and TRBJ1-2 provide the parts outside the CDR3, is DAGVTQSPTHLIKTRGQQVTLRCSPKSGHDTVSWYQQALGQGPQFIFQYYEEEERQRGNFPDRFSGHQFPNYSSELNVNALLLGDSALYLCASRRGGGHGYTFGSGTRLTVV.

The chain has TRBV9 and TRBJ2-3, with D perhaps TRBD1 or TRBD2 (6 bases each). Per germline, CDR1 SGDLS and CDR2 YYNGEE. The length of the CDR3 is 16 residues. The ends were cut back, 1 base at V and 0 bases at J, with 12 bases in the middle. CDR3 protein: CASSVSGAPSTDTQYF. CDR3 sequence (DNA): TGTGCCAGCAGCGTATCGGGGGCGCCTAGCACAGATACGCAGTATTTT.

This sequence joins TRBV7-3 and TRBJ2-2, with 10 positions matching TRBD2. Germline CDR1 and CDR2: SGHTA and FQGTGA. J was trimmed by 0 bases and V by 6 bases; bases with no gene match: 4. The CDR3 runs to 16 residues. The CDR3 region has the DNA TGTGCCAGCAGTTTTAGCGGGGGGCCGAACACCGGGGAGCTGTTTTTT. Amino acid sequence: CASSFSGGPNTGELFF.

The chain links TRBV19 to TRBJ1-6; no firm D call. The CDR3 sequence is 14 residues long. CDR1 LNHDA and CDR2 SQIVND come from the germline V gene (reference sequence). The ends were cut back, 7 bases at V and 3 bases at J, with 10 bases in the middle. DNA of the CDR3: TGTGCCAGTACAGGCCAACTCTATAATTCACCCCTCCACTTT. It encodes CASTGQLYNSPLHF. Supplemented by reference TRBV19 and TRBJ1-6, the full variable domain reads DGGITQSPKYLFRKEGQNVTLSCEQNLNHDAMYWYRQDPGQGLRLIYYSQIVNDFQKGDIAEGYSVSREKKESFPLTVTSAQKNPTAFYLCASTGQLYNSPLHFGNGTRLTVT.

The chain joins TRBV19 to TRBJ2-2; no clear D gene. CDR3 size: 11 residues. V was shortened by 7 bases and J by 5 bases, with 5 bases between the two germline ends. CDR1 LNHDA and CDR2 SQIVND come from the germline V gene (reference sequence). CDR3 amino acids: CASKKTGELFF. For the CDR3, the DNA is TGTGCCAGTAAAAAGACCGGGGAGCTGTTTTTT.

This clone was detected once. The chain couples TRBV11-2 to TRBJ2-3; D perhaps matches TRBD2 (5 bases). The CDR3 is 17 residues long. Trimming took 1 base from V and 1 from J, leaving 15 bases between them. In germline, CDR1 is SGHAT, CDR2 FQNNGV. CDR3 sequence reads: CASSLGAGDGRTDTQYF. The CDR3 nucleotides are TGTGCCAGCAGCTTAGGGGCCGGGGATGGTCGCACAGATACGCAGTATTTT.

V usage is TRBV28 and J usage is TRBJ2-5, with 10 bases that match TRBD2. From germline, CDR1 is MDHEN and CDR2 SYDVKM. CDR3 length: 15 residues. Trimming cost V 3 bases and J 1 base; bases outside gene matches: 2. In nucleotides, the CDR3 is TGTGCCAGCAGTTTCAGCGGGGGGGGCCAAGAGACCCAGTACTTC. Its translation is CASSFSGGGQETQYF.

This chain connects TRBV7-6 to TRBJ2-7, with D tentatively TRBD1 (6 bases). Germline assignment: CDR1 SGHVS and CDR2 FNYEAQ. The CDR3 has 13 residues. Trimming removed 5 bases at V and 3 bases at J, with 11 bases between. CDR3 protein: CASSAGRGYEQYF. The CDR3 coding sequence is TGTGCCAGCAGCGCGGGCAGGGGCTACGAGCAGTACTTC.

The chain employs TRBV9 and TRBJ2-3, with D unresolved. This CDR3 is 13 amino acids long. V was pared by 7 bases and J by 2 bases, with 11 bases between. Germline V gene data show CDR1 as SGDLS and CDR2 as YYNGEE. DNA for the CDR3: TGTGCCAGCTCCCTCGAGATCACAGATACGCAGTATTTT. It yields the protein CASSLEITDTQYF.

CDR3 sequence (DNA): TGTGCCAGCAGTGGGAGCGGTAATTCACCCCTCCACTTT. This translates into CASSGSGNSPLHF. The genes are TRBV28 and TRBJ1-6, with D unresolved. Germline V gene sequence: CDR1 MDHEN, CDR2 SYDVKM. Trimming took 5 bases from V and 6 from J, leaving 8 bases between them. The CDR3 is made up of 13 amino acids.

The V call is TRBV30, the J call TRBJ2-7; no clear D. The CDR3 runs to 11 residues. V was clipped by 1 base and J by 5 bases, with 6 bases between them. Germline CDR1 reads GTSNPN; CDR2 reads SVGIG (reference sequence). The CDR3 sequence: CAWSALNEQYF. CDR3 sequence (DNA): TGTGCCTGGAGTGCCTTAAACGAGCAGTACTTC.

This chain joins TRBV5-1 and TRBJ2-3; D gene ambiguous. CDR1 and CDR2 from the germline V gene are SGHRS and YFSETQ. This CDR3 is 15 amino acids long. The V gene lost 0 bases and the J gene lost 0 bases, with 8 bases spanning the gap. The CDR3 reads CASSLGGPSTDTQYF. CDR3 nucleotides: TGCGCCAGCAGCTTGGGTGGACCCAGCACAGATACGCAGTATTTT.

The chain recombines TRBV5-1 with TRBJ2-7; TRBD1 matches at 8 bases. This CDR3 is built from 14 residues. Germline lookup yields CDR1 SGHRS and CDR2 YFSETQ. The junction had 10 bases not matched to a gene; V was cut back by 4 bases and J by 7 bases. The CDR3 DNA reads TGCGCCAGCAGCCCCGACAGGGGCCTGGGAGAGCAGTACTTC. Translation gives CASSPDRGLGEQYF. Complete variable domain (other parts from reference TRBV5-1 and TRBJ2-7): KAGVTQTPRYLIKTRGQQVTLSCSPISGHRSVSWYQQTPGQGLQFLFEYFSETQRNKGNFPGRFSGRQFSNSRSEMNVSTLELGDSALYLCASSPDRGLGEQYFGPGTRLTVT.

The V gene is TRBV5-6, the J gene TRBJ2-1, with D perhaps given as TRBD1 or TRBD2 (5 bases each). The length of the CDR3 is 15 residues. V gave up 3 bases and J gave up 7 bases, with 17 bases separating them. The germline CDR1 and CDR2 sequences are SGHDT and YYEEEE. The CDR3 DNA follows: TGTGCCAGCAGCTCTACCGGGACGGTAGAGAATGAGCAGTTCTTC. Translated: CASSSTGTVENEQFF.

The gene calls are TRBV6-6 and TRBJ2-1; no clear D. The V gene lost 3 bases and the J gene lost 3 bases, with 9 bases spanning the gap. The germline V gene has CDR1 MNHNY and CDR2 SVGAGI (reference sequence). The CDR3 runs 14 residues. The CDR3 spells CASSYGEGYNEQFF. In nucleotides, the CDR3 is TGTGCCAGCAGTTATGGGGAAGGCTACAATGAGCAGTTCTTC.

The rearrangement links TRBV28 to TRBJ2-7; either TRBD1 or TRBD2 may supply D (5 bases each). The V gene lost 10 bases and the J gene lost 7 bases, with 23 bases spanning the gap. The CDR3 spans 14 residues. Germline CDR1 and CDR2: MDHEN and SYDVKM. The CDR3 nucleotides are TGTGCCATTTCCACGGGGCAGAGAATCGGAGAGCAGTACTTC. Its protein is CAISTGQRIGEQYF.

The V call is TRBV11-3, the J call TRBJ2-2, with D hard to call. The CDR3 contains 14 residues. V was pared by 6 bases and J by 3 bases, with 11 bases between. CDR1 and CDR2 from the germline V gene are SGHNT and YENEEA. This CDR3 is CASRVDRHTGELFF. The DNA of the CDR3 is TGTGCCAGCAGAGTGGACCGTCACACCGGGGAGCTGTTTTTT. Drawing the rest from reference TRBV11-3 and TRBJ2-2, the complete variable domain is EAGVVQSPRYKIIEKKQPVAFWCNPISGHNTLYWYLQNLGQGPELLIRYENEEAVDDSQLPKDRFSAERLKGVDSTLKIQPAELGDSAVYLCASRVDRHTGELFFGEGSRLTVL.

Note on this clone: In the same sample, other DNA sequences code for this CDR3. This chain links TRBV18 with TRBJ1-3; D not certain. Germline V gene lookup returns CDR1 KGHSH and CDR2 LQKENI. V shed 2 bases and J shed 0 bases, with 2 bases lying between them. This CDR3 spans 13 amino acids. This CDR3 reads CASSPDSGNTIYF. CDR3 nucleotide sequence: TGTGCCAGCTCACCAGACTCTGGAAACACCATATATTTT.

V gene TRBV7-2 combines with J gene TRBJ2-2; perhaps TRBD2 as D (6 bases). V dropped 6 bases and J dropped 4 bases, with 21 bases sitting between them. CDR1 is SGHTA, CDR2 FQGNSA, per germline. This CDR3 comprises 17 residues. CDR3 in amino acids: CASSRPWGRYATGELFF. CDR3 DNA sequence: TGTGCCAGCAGTCGCCCCTGGGGGAGGTATGCCACCGGGGAGCTGTTTTTT.

The chain recombines TRBV7-9 with TRBJ1-1; the D gene is possibly TRBD1 (6 bases). The germline V gene encodes CDR1 SEHNR and CDR2 FQNEAQ (reference sequence). This CDR3 region has 16 residues. The germline V and J ends were trimmed by 5 bases and 3 bases, with 19 bases remaining between them. CDR3 sequence: CASSPRGAMADTEAFF. Here the CDR3 DNA reads TGTGCCAGCAGCCCCAGGGGAGCGATGGCGGACACTGAAGCTTTCTTT.

The chain is built from TRBV7-9 and TRBJ2-3; 10 bases are a match to TRBD2. Trimming at V came to 2 bases and at J to 0 bases, leaving 2 bases not matched to a gene. From germline, CDR1 is SEHNR and CDR2 FQNEAQ (reference sequence). The CDR3 has 16 residues. The CDR3 DNA reads as TGTGCCAGCAGCTTATATAGCGGGGGGAGCACAGATACGCAGTATTTT. Protein: CASSLYSGGSTDTQYF.